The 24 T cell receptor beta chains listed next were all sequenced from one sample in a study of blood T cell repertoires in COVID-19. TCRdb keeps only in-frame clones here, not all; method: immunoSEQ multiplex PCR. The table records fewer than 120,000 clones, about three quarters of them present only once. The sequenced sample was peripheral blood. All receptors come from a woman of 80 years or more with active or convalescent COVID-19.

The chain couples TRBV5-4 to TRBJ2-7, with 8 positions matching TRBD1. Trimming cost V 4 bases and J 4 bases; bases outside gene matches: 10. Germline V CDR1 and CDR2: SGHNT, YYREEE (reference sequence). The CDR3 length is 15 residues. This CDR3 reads CASSVARQGPYEQYF. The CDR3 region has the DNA TGTGCCAGCAGCGTAGCAAGACAGGGGCCTTACGAGCAGTACTTC.

CDR3 DNA: TGTGCCAGCAGTTACTCGGGAGGAGGCTATGGCTACACCTTC. Protein product: CASSYSGGGYGYTF. This sequence joins TRBV6-2 or TRBV6-3 and TRBJ1-2; D unresolved. V was cut by 0 bases and J by 4 bases, with 9 bases left in between. In germline, CDR1 is MNHEY, CDR2 SVGEGT. CDR3 length equals 14 residues.

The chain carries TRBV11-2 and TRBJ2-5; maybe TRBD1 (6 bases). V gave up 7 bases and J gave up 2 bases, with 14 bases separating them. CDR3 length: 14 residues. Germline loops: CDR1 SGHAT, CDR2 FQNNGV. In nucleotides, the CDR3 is TGTGCCAGCACCCCGACAGGCTGGCAAGAGACCCAGTACTTC. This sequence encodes CASTPTGWQETQYF.

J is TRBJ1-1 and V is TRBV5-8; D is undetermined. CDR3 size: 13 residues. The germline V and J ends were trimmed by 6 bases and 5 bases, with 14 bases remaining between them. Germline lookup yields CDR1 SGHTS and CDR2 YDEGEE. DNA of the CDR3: TGTGCCAGCACCGTCAAAGCTTGGACTGAAGCTTTCTTT. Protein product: CASTVKAWTEAFF. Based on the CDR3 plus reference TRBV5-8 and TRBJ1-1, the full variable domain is EAGVTQSPTHLIKTRGQQATLRCSPISGHTSVYWYQQALGLGLQFLLWYDEGEERNRGNFPPRFSGRQFPNYSSELNVNALELEDSALYLCASTVKAWTEAFFGQGTRLTVV.

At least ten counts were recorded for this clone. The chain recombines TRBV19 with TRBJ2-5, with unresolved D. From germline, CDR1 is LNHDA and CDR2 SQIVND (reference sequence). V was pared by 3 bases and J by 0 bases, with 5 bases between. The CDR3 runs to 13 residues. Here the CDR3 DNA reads TGTGCCAGTAGTATTTCTAACCAAGAGACCCAGTACTTC. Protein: CASSISNQETQYF.

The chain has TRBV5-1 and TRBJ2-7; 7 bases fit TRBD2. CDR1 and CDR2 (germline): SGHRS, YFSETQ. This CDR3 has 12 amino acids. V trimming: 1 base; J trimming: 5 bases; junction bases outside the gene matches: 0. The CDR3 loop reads CASSLRGDEQYF. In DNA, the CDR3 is TGCGCCAGCAGCTTGCGGGGGGACGAGCAGTACTTC.

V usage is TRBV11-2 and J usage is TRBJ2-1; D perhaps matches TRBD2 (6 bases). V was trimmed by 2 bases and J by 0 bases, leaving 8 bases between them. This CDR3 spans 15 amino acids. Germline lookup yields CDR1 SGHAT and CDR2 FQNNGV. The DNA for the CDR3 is TGTGCCAGCAGCTTACAGACTAGCTCCTACAATGAGCAGTTCTTC. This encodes CASSLQTSSYNEQFF.

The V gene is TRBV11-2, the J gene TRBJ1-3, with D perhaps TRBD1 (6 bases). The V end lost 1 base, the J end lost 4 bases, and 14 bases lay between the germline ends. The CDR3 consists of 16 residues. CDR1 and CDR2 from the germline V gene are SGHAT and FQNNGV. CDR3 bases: TGTGCCAGCAGCTTAGCCCGACTCCAGGGGGGAAACACCATATATTTT. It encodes CASSLARLQGGNTIYF.

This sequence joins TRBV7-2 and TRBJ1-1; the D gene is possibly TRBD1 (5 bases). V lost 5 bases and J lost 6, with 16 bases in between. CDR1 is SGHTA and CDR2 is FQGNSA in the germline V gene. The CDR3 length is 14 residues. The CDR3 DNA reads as TGTGCCAGCAGCCGCGGACGGGGGAGCGCTGAAGCTTTCTTT. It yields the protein CASSRGRGSAEAFF.

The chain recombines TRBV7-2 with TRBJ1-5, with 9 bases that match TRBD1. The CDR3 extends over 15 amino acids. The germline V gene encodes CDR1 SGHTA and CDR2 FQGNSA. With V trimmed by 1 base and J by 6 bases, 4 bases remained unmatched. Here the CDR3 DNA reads TGTGCCAGCAGCTTAGGAACAGGGGGCAGTCAGCCCCAGCATTTT. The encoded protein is CASSLGTGGSQPQHF.

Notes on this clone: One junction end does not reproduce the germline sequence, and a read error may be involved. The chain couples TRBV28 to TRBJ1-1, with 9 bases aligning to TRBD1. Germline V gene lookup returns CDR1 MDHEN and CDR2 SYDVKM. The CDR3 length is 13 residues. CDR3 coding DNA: TGTGCAAGCACAGGGGGCGCGGACACTGAAGCTTTCTTT. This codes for CASTGGADTEAFF.

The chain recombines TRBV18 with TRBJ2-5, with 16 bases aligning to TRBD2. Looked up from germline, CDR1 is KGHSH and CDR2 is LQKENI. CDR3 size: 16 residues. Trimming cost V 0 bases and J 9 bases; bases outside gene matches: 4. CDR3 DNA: TGTGCCAGCTCACCACCGGGACTAGCGGGAGGGCAATCCCAGTACTTC. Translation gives CASSPPGLAGGQSQYF.

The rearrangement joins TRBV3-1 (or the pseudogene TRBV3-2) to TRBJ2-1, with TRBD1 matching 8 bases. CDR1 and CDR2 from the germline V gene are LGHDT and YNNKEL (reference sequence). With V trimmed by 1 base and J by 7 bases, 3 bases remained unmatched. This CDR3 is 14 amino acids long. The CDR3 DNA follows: TGTGCCAGCAGCCAAGTAAACAGGGGGAATGAGCAGTTCTTC. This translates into CASSQVNRGNEQFF.

CDR3 nucleotide sequence: TGTGCCAGCACCTCCGTCGATCAGCCCCAGCATTTT. Residues: CASTSVDQPQHF. This chain links TRBV7-9 with TRBJ1-5; D unclear. The germline CDR1 and CDR2 sequences are SEHNR and FQNEAQ (reference sequence). The CDR3 has 12 amino acids. V was pared by 7 bases and J by 5 bases, with 9 bases between.

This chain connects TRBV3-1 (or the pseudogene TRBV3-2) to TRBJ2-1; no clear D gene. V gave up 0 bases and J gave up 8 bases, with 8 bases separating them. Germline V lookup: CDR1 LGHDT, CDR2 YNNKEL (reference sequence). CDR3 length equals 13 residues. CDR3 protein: CASSQDRVHEQFF. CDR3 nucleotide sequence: TGTGCCAGCAGCCAAGATCGTGTCCATGAGCAGTTCTTC.

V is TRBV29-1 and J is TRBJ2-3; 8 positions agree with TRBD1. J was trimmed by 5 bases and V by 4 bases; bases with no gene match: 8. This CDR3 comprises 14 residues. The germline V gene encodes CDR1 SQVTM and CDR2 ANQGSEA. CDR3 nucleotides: TGCAGCGTTGCCCCACAGGGGGTAGGAGATACGCAGTATTTT. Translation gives CSVAPQGVGDTQYF.

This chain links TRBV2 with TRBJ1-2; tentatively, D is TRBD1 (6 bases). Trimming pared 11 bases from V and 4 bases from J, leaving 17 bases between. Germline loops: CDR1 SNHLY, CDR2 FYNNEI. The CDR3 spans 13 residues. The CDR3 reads CAAGGSLGYGYTF. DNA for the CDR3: TGTGCCGCGGGGGGCTCCCTTGGCTATGGCTACACCTTC.

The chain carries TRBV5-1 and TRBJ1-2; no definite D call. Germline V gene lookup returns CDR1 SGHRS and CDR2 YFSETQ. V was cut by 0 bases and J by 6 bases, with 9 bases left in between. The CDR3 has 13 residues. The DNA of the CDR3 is TGCGCCAGCAGCTTGGGAGGGATTGATGGCTACACCTTC. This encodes CASSLGGIDGYTF. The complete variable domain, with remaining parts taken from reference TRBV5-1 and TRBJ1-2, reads KAGVTQTPRYLIKTRGQQVTLSCSPISGHRSVSWYQQTPGQGLQFLFEYFSETQRNKGNFPGRFSGRQFSNSRSEMNVSTLELGDSALYLCASSLGGIDGYTFGSGTRLTVV.

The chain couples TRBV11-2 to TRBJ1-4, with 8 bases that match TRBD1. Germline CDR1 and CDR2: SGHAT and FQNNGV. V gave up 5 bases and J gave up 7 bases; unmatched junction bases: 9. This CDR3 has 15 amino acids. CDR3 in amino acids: CASSGFRGRGEKLFF. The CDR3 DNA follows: TGTGCCAGCAGCGGATTCAGGGGGCGCGGTGAAAAACTGTTTTTT.

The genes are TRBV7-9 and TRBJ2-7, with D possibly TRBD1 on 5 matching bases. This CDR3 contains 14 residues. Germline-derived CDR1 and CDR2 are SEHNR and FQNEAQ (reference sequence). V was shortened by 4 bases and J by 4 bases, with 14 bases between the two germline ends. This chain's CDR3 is CASSSLGAPYEQYF. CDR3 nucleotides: TGTGCCAGCAGCTCCTTAGGGGCCCCATACGAGCAGTACTTC.

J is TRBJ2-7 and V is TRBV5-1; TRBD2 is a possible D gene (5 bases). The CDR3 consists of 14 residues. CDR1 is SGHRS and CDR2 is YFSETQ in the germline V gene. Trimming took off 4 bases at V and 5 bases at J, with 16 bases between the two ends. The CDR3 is CASSPYTSTHEQYF. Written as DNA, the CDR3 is TGCGCCAGCAGCCCGTATACTAGTACCCACGAGCAGTACTTC. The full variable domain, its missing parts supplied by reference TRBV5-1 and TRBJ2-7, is KAGVTQTPRYLIKTRGQQVTLSCSPISGHRSVSWYQQTPGQGLQFLFEYFSETQRNKGNFPGRFSGRQFSNSRSEMNVSTLELGDSALYLCASSPYTSTHEQYFGPGTRLTVT.

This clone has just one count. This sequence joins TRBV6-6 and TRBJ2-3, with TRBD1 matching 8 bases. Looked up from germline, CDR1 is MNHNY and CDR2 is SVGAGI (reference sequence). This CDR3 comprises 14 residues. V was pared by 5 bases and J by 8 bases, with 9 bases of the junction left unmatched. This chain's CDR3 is CASSQLGQVGTQYF. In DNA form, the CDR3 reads TGTGCCAGCAGTCAGTTGGGACAGGTTGGTACGCAGTATTTT.

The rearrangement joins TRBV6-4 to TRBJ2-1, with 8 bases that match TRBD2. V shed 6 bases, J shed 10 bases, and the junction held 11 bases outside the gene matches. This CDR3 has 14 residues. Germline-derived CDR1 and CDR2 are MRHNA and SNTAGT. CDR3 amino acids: CASRATSGSFEQFF. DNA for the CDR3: TGTGCCAGCAGGGCAACTAGCGGCTCATTCGAGCAGTTCTTC.

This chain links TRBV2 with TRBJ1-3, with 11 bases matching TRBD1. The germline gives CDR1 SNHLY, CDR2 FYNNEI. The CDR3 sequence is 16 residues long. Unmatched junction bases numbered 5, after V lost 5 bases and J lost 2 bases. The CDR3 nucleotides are TGTGCCAGCAGTTATCTGGGACAGGGGGCTGGAAACACCATATATTTT. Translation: CASSYLGQGAGNTIYF.